Listed here are 25 T cell receptor beta chains from one sample, sequenced in a study of CD8+CD57+ T cells in acquired aplastic anemia. An expansion of CD8+CD57+ cells by flow cytometry had been shown in patients chosen for sequencing. Genomic DNA served as template for TCR beta VDJ and CDR3 profiling. TCRdb used MiXCR to reprocess the reads, holding one entry per CDR3 protein. The table has around 160,000 distinct CDR3 sequences, 40% to 50% seen once; the top ten hold around 2.9%. Material for sequencing was sorted CD4+, CD8+, or CD8+CD57+ T cells (not recorded which) from PBMCs. Receptors were obtained from a human donor with aplastic anemia.

Many counts were recorded for this clonotype. This chain uses TRBV5-6 with TRBJ2-7; 9 bases agree with TRBD1. Germline V gene sequence: CDR1 SGHDT, CDR2 YYEEEE. The CDR3 runs to 14 residues. Trimming took 3 bases from V and 6 from J; bases not matched to a gene: 7. The CDR3 sequence: CASSWRGQGSEQYF. Here the CDR3 DNA reads TGTGCCAGCAGCTGGAGGGGACAGGGAAGCGAGCAGTACTTC.

This clonotype was observed many times. The chain has TRBV24-1 and TRBJ2-1; 7 bases match TRBD1. In germline, CDR1 is KGHDR, CDR2 SFDVKD. The CDR3 loop spans 13 amino acids. The junction had 2 bases not matched to a gene; V was cut back by 2 bases and J by 8 bases. CDR3 sequence: CATSDSQGYEQFF. CDR3 nucleotides: TGTGCCACCAGTGATTCACAGGGGTATGAGCAGTTCTTC.

The CDR3 is CASSPQQGDEQPQHF. CDR3 in DNA: TGTGCCAGCTCACCTCAACAGGGGGATGAACAGCCCCAGCATTTT. The chain couples TRBV18 to TRBJ1-5, with 8 positions matching TRBD1. CDR3 length: 15 residues. Germline V gives CDR1 KGHSH, CDR2 LQKENI. After removal of 3 bases from V and 7 bases from J, the junction contained 8 bases not matched to a gene.

The chain joins TRBV24-1 to TRBJ2-3; unclear D gene. In germline, CDR1 is KGHDR, CDR2 SFDVKD. V lost 5 bases, J lost 0 bases, and 8 bases lay in between. This CDR3 is 14 amino acids long. CDR3 in DNA: TGTGCCACCAGTGGAGGACGGAGCACAGATACGCAGTATTTT. Translation gives CATSGGRSTDTQYF.

V usage is TRBV20-1 and J usage is TRBJ2-7; tentative D call: TRBD1 (6 bases). The germline V gene encodes CDR1 DFQATT and CDR2 SNEGSKA (reference sequence). Trimming pared 2 bases from V and 2 bases from J, leaving 10 bases between. There are 13 residues in the CDR3. The CDR3 DNA follows: TGCAGTGCTAGACGGACAGCAGCCTACGAGCAGTACTTC. The encoded protein is CSARRTAAYEQYF.

This clonotype occurred many times. The chain links TRBV2 to TRBJ2-1; tentative D call: TRBD1 (5 bases). V lost 10 bases to trimming and J lost 0 bases, with 16 bases between them. The length of the CDR3 is 15 residues. Germline CDR1 reads SNHLY; CDR2 reads FYNNEI. CDR3 sequence: CATRARRNSYNEQFF. Written as DNA, the CDR3 is TGTGCCACCAGGGCCCGGCGAAACTCCTACAATGAGCAGTTCTTC.

This clonotype was recorded only once. The rearrangement links TRBV18 to TRBJ2-1; 7 nucleotides agree with TRBD2. J gave up 4 bases and V 3 bases, and 12 bases lay outside the gene matches. This CDR3 comprises 17 residues. Germline CDR1 is KGHSH and CDR2 is LQKENI. CDR3 protein: CASSPREGTGAYNEQFF. CDR3 in DNA: TGTGCCAGCTCACCGAGGGAGGGGACGGGTGCGTACAATGAGCAGTTCTTC.

The chain links TRBV19 to TRBJ2-1; 10 nucleotides align to TRBD2. Germline lookup yields CDR1 LNHDA and CDR2 SQIVND (reference sequence). The ends lost 3 bases at V and 1 base at J; junction bases unmatched: 9. The CDR3 extends over 18 amino acids. This chain's CDR3 is CASSIALAGELSYNEQFF. CDR3 sequence (DNA): TGTGCCAGTAGTATTGCTCTAGCGGGAGAATTGTCCTACAATGAGCAGTTCTTC.

The rearrangement uses TRBV20-1 and TRBJ2-1, with 8 positions matching TRBD2. CDR1 and CDR2 from the germline V gene are DFQATT and SNEGSKA (reference sequence). The CDR3 runs to 16 residues. Losses at the gene ends were 0 bases for V and 3 bases for J; bases not matched to a gene: 7. CDR3 in amino acids: CSAREKRTSLYNEQFF. For the CDR3, the DNA is TGCAGTGCTAGAGAAAAAAGGACTAGCCTCTACAATGAGCAGTTCTTC.

This clonotype was seen repeatedly, ten times or more. The rearrangement links TRBV6-4 to TRBJ1-2, with TRBD1 identical over 8 bases. V shed 7 bases and J 4 bases; nucleotides not matched to a gene: 11. Germline CDR1 reads MRHNA; CDR2 reads SNTAGT. The length of the CDR3 is 15 residues. DNA for the CDR3: TGTGCCAGCAATGCCGGGACAGGAACATCCTATGGCTACACCTTC. Residues: CASNAGTGTSYGYTF.

This clonotype was seen many times. The chain recombines TRBV5-6 with TRBJ2-3; D is possibly TRBD2 (6 bases). V shed 2 bases and J shed 2 bases, with 18 bases lying between them. Germline V CDR1 and CDR2: SGHDT, YYEEEE. This CDR3 is built from 17 residues. As DNA, the CDR3 is TGTGCCAGCAGCTTCCGAGCGGGCGGAGGGCCCACAGATACGCAGTATTTT. It encodes CASSFRAGGGPTDTQYF.

The rearrangement joins TRBV10-3 to TRBJ1-5; the D gene is possibly TRBD1 (6 bases). V lost 10 bases and J 1 base, leaving 17 bases between the germline ends. The CDR3 runs 15 residues. In germline, CDR1 is ENHRY, CDR2 SYGVKD. The CDR3 loop reads CASTAGTLSNQPQHF. CDR3 sequence (DNA): TGTGCCAGCACCGCCGGGACATTGAGCAATCAGCCCCAGCATTTT.

This clonotype has only a few counts. This chain uses TRBV29-1 with TRBJ2-5; the D gene could be TRBD1 or TRBD2 (5 bases each). Germline V gives CDR1 SQVTM, CDR2 ANQGSEA. V lost 3 bases, J lost 5 bases, and 16 bases lay in between. The CDR3 covers 14 residues. The CDR3 sequence: CSVDEGIPGETQYF. CDR3 DNA: TGCAGCGTTGACGAGGGGATCCCCGGGGAGACCCAGTACTTC.

The chain couples TRBV15 to TRBJ2-3; the match to TRBD2 covers 8 bases. Germline loops: CDR1 LNHNV, CDR2 YYDKDF (reference sequence). The length of the CDR3 is 16 residues. Trimming cost V 0 bases and J 0 bases; bases outside gene matches: 2. CDR3: CATSRETSASTDTQYF. CDR3 sequence (DNA): TGTGCCACCAGCAGAGAGACTAGCGCGAGCACAGATACGCAGTATTTT.

This chain joins TRBV15 and TRBJ2-1; 7 nucleotides agree with TRBD2. Germline loops: CDR1 LNHNV, CDR2 YYDKDF (reference sequence). The CDR3 has 19 amino acids. The ends lost 3 bases at V and 4 bases at J; junction bases unmatched: 18. Written as DNA, the CDR3 is TGTGCCACCAGCAGCCCTGGTTCGGGGGGTGATCTCCATTACAATGAGCAGTTCTTC. Amino acid sequence: CATSSPGSGGDLHYNEQFF.

The rearrangement links TRBV5-6 to TRBJ2-7; D possibly corresponds to TRBD2 (6 bases). Trimming stripped 4 bases from V and 3 bases from J, with 14 bases between. CDR3 length: 14 amino acids. Germline assignment: CDR1 SGHDT and CDR2 YYEEEE. CDR3 DNA sequence: TGTGCCAGCAGCCAGGGACTGTCCCTCTACGAGCAGTACTTC. Translating gives CASSQGLSLYEQYF.

A word on this clonotype: This may come from a read error, since a much larger clone is one base off. This sequence joins TRBV6-1 and TRBJ2-7; D gene uncertain. The CDR3 has 14 amino acids. From germline, CDR1 is MNHNS and CDR2 SASEGT. CDR3 sequence: CASSALQITYGQYF. The CDR3 bases are TGTGCCAGCAGTGCGTTACAGATCACCTACGGGCAGTACTTC.

V gene TRBV10-1 combines with J gene TRBJ2-1; 10 bases map to TRBD2. The J call is in doubt because the DNA end fits TRBJ2-7 better. Looked up from germline, CDR1 is WNHNN and CDR2 is SYGVQD (reference sequence). CDR3 length equals 15 residues. CDR3 sequence: CASSLAGAGYNEQYF. The CDR3 nucleotides read TGCGCCAGCAGCCTAGCGGGAGCCGGCTACAATGAGCAGTACTTC.

With regard to this clonotype: Given the absence of the conserved phenylalanine or tryptophan at the CDR3 end, a read error is likely. The DNA is left out, because the CDR3 cannot be placed on it with certainty; the CDR3 is given as TCRdb lists it. The J gene is TRBJ1-2, the V gene TRBV15. Germline values: CDR1 LNHNV, CDR2 YYDKDF (reference sequence). The CDR3 is 13 residues long, ends included. The CDR3 reads CATSRPGLYGCTL.

Remarks on this clonotype: A much larger clone differs from this one at a single base, so this may be a read error. The rearrangement uses TRBV25-1 and TRBJ2-2, with D possibly matching TRBD2 (7 bases). The V gene's germline CDR1 is MGHDK and CDR2 SYGVNS. The CDR3 has 16 amino acids. CDR3 bases: TGTGCCAGCGGTGATCCGGGGGGCGGCGCCACCGGGGAGCTGTTTTTT. Amino acid sequence: CASGDPGGGATGELFF.

This clonotype was observed at least ten times. J is TRBJ2-7 and V is TRBV6-1; 7 bases map to TRBD2. CDR3 size: 14 residues. V dropped 4 bases and J dropped 2; count of bases not matched to a gene: 5. CDR1 MNHNS and CDR2 SASEGT come from the germline V gene. CDR3 amino acids: CASSGSGAPYEQYF. The CDR3 DNA is TGTGCCAGCAGTGGGAGCGGGGCCCCCTACGAGCAGTACTTC.

The chain couples TRBV2 to TRBJ1-1; the D gene is possibly TRBD1 (6 bases). The germline gives CDR1 SNHLY, CDR2 FYNNEI. Trimming cost V 5 bases and J 2 bases, with 12 bases left between them. CDR3 size: 14 residues. The CDR3 coding sequence is TGTGCCAGCAGTTTAAGGGGACAAAACACTGAAGCTTTCTTT. Encoded protein: CASSLRGQNTEAFF.

V and J are TRBV20-1 and TRBJ1-2, with D perhaps TRBD1 (6 bases). V lost 0 bases and J 6 bases, leaving 11 bases between the germline ends. Germline CDR1 reads DFQATT; CDR2 reads SNEGSKA (reference sequence). The CDR3 sequence is 13 residues long. Here the CDR3 DNA reads TGCAGTGCTAGAGATGCCAGGGGCGATGGCTACACCTTC. It encodes CSARDARGDGYTF.

The J gene is TRBJ1-6, the V gene TRBV5-4; D uncertain. The germline V gene encodes CDR1 SGHNT and CDR2 YYREEE (reference sequence). The CDR3 is 13 amino acids. The V end lost 0 bases, the J end lost 13 bases, and 11 bases lay between the germline ends. The CDR3 here is CASSLDRDRPLHF. The DNA of the CDR3 is TGTGCCAGCAGCTTGGATCGTGACCGTCCCCTCCACTTT.

On this clonotype: No conserved phenylalanine or tryptophan ends this CDR3, so it is likely a read error. The V and J genes are TRBV24-1 and TRBJ2-2; unclear D gene. V gave up 0 bases and J gave up 5 bases, with 0 bases separating them. This CDR3 is built from 12 residues. Germline-derived CDR1 and CDR2 are KGHDR and SFDVKD. The CDR3 region is CATSDLTGELFL. The CDR3 DNA follows: TGTGCCACCAGTGATTTGACCGGGGAGCTGTTTCTT.